These 25 T cell receptor beta chains share one sample of origin, sequenced in a study of blood T cells in healthy people across ages. Alongside a J-beta primer mix, a sample-barcoded 5' primer served in a second PCR lasting roughly 6 to 12 cycles. TCRdb independently ran MiXCR on the 5' RACE reads; one entry per CDR3 protein. The repertoire holds about a million distinct CDR3 sequences, roughly 52% seen once, with around an eighth in the top ten. What was sequenced was blood. All receptors derive from a man aged 25 to 40 in good health.

This clonotype showed up just a few times. This chain joins TRBV12-3 or TRBV12-4 and TRBJ2-5; D tentatively reads TRBD1 or TRBD2 (5 bases each). Trimming cost V 6 bases and J 11 bases, with 25 bases left between them. This CDR3 is 15 amino acids long. CDR3 coding DNA: TGTGCCAGCAGCCGACCCGGGGTGGGGGTCGGGGAGCAGTACTTC. Translating gives CASSRPGVGVGEQYF.

CDR3 DNA: TGTGCCAGCAACGGCGGGGGCCGGATAGCCGTCTTGCGGCTAGAGTTAGCCAAAAACATTCAGTACTTC. Protein: CASNGGGRIAVLRLELAKNIQYF. The gene calls are TRBV9 and TRBJ2-4; TRBD2 is a possible D gene (7 bases). The CDR3 loop spans 23 amino acids. The V and J ends lost 6 bases and 0 bases respectively, with 37 bases between them. CDR1 and CDR2 (germline): SGDLS, YYNGEE.

This rearrangement joins TRBV5-1 to TRBJ2-4, with 7 nucleotides matching TRBD1. TRBJ2-7 explains the end of the DNA better; the J call may be wrong. Germline CDR1 and CDR2: SGHRS and YFSETQ. The CDR3 sequence is 14 residues long. This chain's CDR3 is CASTSGTVPYEQYF. CDR3 bases: TGCGCCAGCACCTCCGGGACAGTCCCCTACGAGCAGTACTTC.

The chain couples TRBV12-3 or TRBV12-4 to TRBJ1-2, with D unresolved. The CDR3 runs 13 residues. Trimming took off 4 bases at V and 6 bases at J, with 12 bases between the two ends. CDR3 in amino acids: CASSSTEEDGYTF. CDR3 DNA sequence: TGTGCCAGCAGTTCGACGGAGGAGGATGGCTACACCTTC.

This clonotype was seen just once. J is TRBJ2-3 and V is TRBV7-6; D assignment may be TRBD1 or TRBD2 (7 bases each). The CDR3 runs 15 residues. The germline gives CDR1 SGHVS, CDR2 FNYEAQ. Trimming took 7 bases from V and 5 from J, leaving 19 bases between them. The CDR3 sequence: CASTLGGGPLDTQYF. DNA for the CDR3: TGTGCCAGCACCCTGGGAGGGGGCCCGTTAGATACGCAGTATTTT.

The chain couples TRBV7-2 to TRBJ2-3; perhaps TRBD2 as D (5 bases). V was shortened by 5 bases and J by 4 bases, with 10 bases between the two germline ends. The CDR3 runs 13 residues. In germline, CDR1 is SGHTA, CDR2 FQGNSA. CDR3 DNA: TGTGCCAGCAGCGCGAGGGTGCCAGATACGCAGTATTTT. Protein: CASSARVPDTQYF.

The rearrangement joins TRBV27 to TRBJ2-7; 7 nucleotides align to TRBD1. With 5 bases clipped from V and 2 bases from J, the junction kept 9 bases outside the gene matches. The length of the CDR3 is 15 residues. CDR1 and CDR2 from the germline V gene are MNHEY and SMNVEV (reference sequence). The CDR3 spells CASSPGQVFTYEQYF. CDR3 DNA sequence: TGTGCCAGCAGTCCTGGACAGGTTTTTACCTACGAGCAGTACTTC.

This clonotype has more than one count but fewer than ten. The chain employs TRBV4-1 and TRBJ2-1, with D possibly matching TRBD2 (7 bases). V lost 1 base, J lost 6 bases, and 19 bases lay in between. The CDR3 is 17 residues long. Looked up from germline, CDR1 is MGHRA and CDR2 is YSYEKL. The CDR3 sequence is CASSQGGGALRTNEQFF. The CDR3 coding sequence is TGCGCCAGCAGCCAAGGAGGGGGGGCCCTGAGGACCAATGAGCAGTTCTTC.

This clonotype was seen only a few times. V gene TRBV5-6 combines with J gene TRBJ1-2; D remains unclear. The CDR3 is 14 amino acids. Germline V gene sequence: CDR1 SGHDT, CDR2 YYEEEE. V lost 4 bases, J lost 2 bases, and 12 bases lay in between. The CDR3 DNA sequence: TGTGCCAGCAGCGGACGGCACGTAAACTATGGCTACACCTTC. As protein: CASSGRHVNYGYTF.

The chain links TRBV11-2 to TRBJ1-4, with 9 bases aligning to TRBD1. Germline loops: CDR1 SGHAT, CDR2 FQNNGV. The CDR3 has 16 amino acids. The trim removed 5 bases at V and 7 bases at J, leaving 11 bases unmatched. The CDR3 sequence: CASSRTGQGYIEKLFF. The CDR3 DNA follows: TGTGCCAGCAGCCGGACGGGACAGGGCTATATTGAAAAACTGTTTTTT. Complete variable domain (other parts from reference TRBV11-2 and TRBJ1-4): EAGVAQSPRYKIIEKRQSVAFWCNPISGHATLYWYQQILGQGPKLLIQFQNNGVVDDSQLPKDRFSAERLKGVDSTLKIQPAKLEDSAVYLCASSRTGQGYIEKLFFGSGTQLSVL.

This clonotype was recorded a few times. J is TRBJ2-5 and V is TRBV5-7; D remains unclear. TRBV5-7 is an ORF; its function is uncertain. The CDR3 consists of 15 residues. Trimming stripped 2 bases from V and 2 bases from J, with 13 bases between. The CDR3 coding sequence is TGTGCCAGCAGCTTTCAACGGCAGAGACAAGAGACCCAGTACTTC. Its protein product is CASSFQRQRQETQYF.

V gene TRBV18 combines with J gene TRBJ2-7; 7 bases align to TRBD1. V was clipped by 3 bases and J by 3 bases; unmatched bases: 8. The length of the CDR3 is 15 residues. Germline CDR1 reads KGHSH; CDR2 reads LQKENI. CDR3 sequence: CASSPQTGKGYEQYF. DNA of the CDR3: TGTGCCAGCTCACCTCAGACAGGGAAGGGCTACGAGCAGTACTTC.

The sample holds a few counts of this clonotype. The chain joins TRBV29-1 to TRBJ1-2; unclear D gene. This CDR3 spans 12 amino acids. The germline V gene has CDR1 SQVTM and CDR2 ANQGSEA. Trimming took off 3 bases at V and 1 base at J, with 6 bases between the two ends. CDR3 sequence (DNA): TGCAGCGTTGAGGGATTTAACTATGGCTACACCTTC. Translated, it gives CSVEGFNYGYTF.

Many counts were recorded for this clonotype. This chain joins TRBV6-6 and TRBJ2-7; 9 positions match TRBD1. V was clipped by 10 bases and J by 5 bases; unmatched bases: 6. Germline-derived CDR1 and CDR2 are MNHNY and SVGAGI (reference sequence). There are 12 residues in the CDR3. This CDR3 reads CAISGQGNEQYF. CDR3 sequence (DNA): TGTGCCATCTCGGGACAGGGCAACGAGCAGTACTTC.

There are a few counts of this clonotype. J is TRBJ2-3 and V is TRBV27; D gene uncertain. Germline CDR1 MNHEY, CDR2 SMNVEV (reference sequence). The CDR3 runs 16 residues. The V gene lost 5 bases and the J gene lost 0 bases, with 15 bases spanning the gap. The CDR3 reads CASSPRKSTSTDTQYF. CDR3 nucleotides: TGTGCCAGCAGTCCCCGAAAATCTACTAGCACAGATACGCAGTATTTT.

This clonotype came up a few times. The rearrangement links TRBV20-1 to TRBJ2-3; D is ambiguous. The CDR3 spans 14 residues. CDR1 is DFQATT and CDR2 is SNEGSKA in the germline V gene (reference sequence). V was shortened by 2 bases and J by 0 bases, with 9 bases between the two germline ends. Here the CDR3 DNA reads TGCAGTGCTAGACACGATCCTAGCACAGATACGCAGTATTTT. The encoded protein is CSARHDPSTDTQYF.

CDR3 amino acids: CASSLRVVAGASTDTQYF. The CDR3 DNA follows: TGCGCCAGCAGCCTGCGAGTGGTAGCGGGGGCCTCCACAGATACGCAGTATTTT. V is TRBV4-1 and J is TRBJ2-3; 9 bases are shared with TRBD2. This CDR3 is built from 18 residues. Per germline, CDR1 MGHRA and CDR2 YSYEKL. V gave up 4 bases and J gave up 2 bases; unmatched junction bases: 13.

The V and J genes are TRBV20-1 and TRBJ1-1; no firm D call. Germline V gene data show CDR1 as DFQATT and CDR2 as SNEGSKA (reference sequence). The CDR3 runs to 10 residues. Trimming removed 8 bases from V and 0 bases from J, with 4 bases in between. The CDR3, as DNA: TGCAGTCAAATGAACACTGAAGCTTTCTTT. Amino acids: CSQMNTEAFF.

This clonotype was seen a handful of times. The chain has TRBV5-1 and TRBJ2-7; D perhaps matches TRBD2 (5 bases). Germline V lookup: CDR1 SGHRS, CDR2 YFSETQ. With 1 base removed from V and 3 bases from J, the gap between germline ends came to 14 bases. This CDR3 is 15 amino acids long. For the CDR3, the DNA is TGCGCCAGCAGCTTGACCCCGGACGGGAACTACGAGCAGTACTTC. This codes for CASSLTPDGNYEQYF.

This chain joins TRBV9 and TRBJ2-7; D may be TRBD2 (5 bases). From germline, CDR1 is SGDLS and CDR2 YYNGEE. This CDR3 has 15 amino acids. V was cut by 2 bases and J by 2 bases, with 14 bases left in between. CDR3: CASSVLPGKTYEQYF. The CDR3 bases are TGTGCCAGCAGCGTCCTACCGGGGAAAACCTACGAGCAGTACTTC.

This clonotype came up once. This CDR3 is CASSLGGGAQYEQFF. CDR3 DNA: TGTGCCAGCAGCTTAGGCGGGGGGGCCCAATATGAGCAGTTCTTC. V gene TRBV7-2 combines with J gene TRBJ2-1; TRBD2 aligns across 9 bases. Losses at the gene ends were 1 base for V and 8 bases for J; bases not matched to a gene: 6. CDR1 and CDR2 from the germline V gene are SGHTA and FQGNSA. The length of the CDR3 is 15 residues.

J is TRBJ2-3 and V is TRBV12-3 or TRBV12-4; D is unclear. The CDR3 is made up of 15 amino acids. Trimming removed 4 bases from V and 13 bases from J, with 24 bases in between. CDR3 region: CASSSQCLSTDAEYF. In nucleotides, the CDR3 is TGTGCCAGCAGTTCGCAGTGTCTCAGCACAGATGCGGAGTATTTT.

A few counts support this clonotype. The chain links TRBV10-3 to TRBJ2-3; perhaps D is TRBD1 or TRBD2 (6 bases each). V shed 9 bases and J shed 6 bases, with 13 bases lying between them. The CDR3 totals 12 residues. Germline assignment: CDR1 ENHRY and CDR2 SYGVKD. CDR3 DNA: TGTGCCATGAGGGGGGAATTGGATACGCAGTATTTT. Translation: CAMRGELDTQYF.

The chain has TRBV29-1 and TRBJ2-1; TRBD1 might be the D (6 bases). The last part of the DNA fits TRBJ2-7 better; the J call may be wrong. CDR3 size: 12 residues. Germline CDR1 reads SQVTM; CDR2 reads ANQGSEA. The CDR3 loop reads CSAATGYNEQYF. The CDR3 DNA is TGCAGCGCTGCGACAGGATACAATGAGCAGTACTTC.

The genes are TRBV4-1 and TRBJ1-6; D is uncertain. This CDR3 has 15 amino acids. Trimming cost V 0 bases and J 10 bases, with 13 bases left between them. In germline, CDR1 is MGHRA, CDR2 YSYEKL. The CDR3 sequence: CASSQEAFPESPLHF. The CDR3 region has the DNA TGCGCCAGCAGCCAAGAGGCGTTCCCCGAGTCACCCCTCCACTTT.